These 6 T cell receptor beta chains came from one sample sequenced in a study of T cells in Graves' hyperthyroidism and ophthalmopathy. RNA transcripts gave rise to amplified TCR beta CDR3 regions. The primer set for the first-round RT-PCR of the TCR CDR3 was HTBI. TCRdb analysed the multiplex PCR reads with MiXCR anew, one entry per CDR3 protein. The profile shows roughly 420,000 distinct CDR3 sequences, 15% to 19% of them singletons. The sample comprised blood. Source of these receptors: a woman aged 18-30 years with Graves' hyperthyroidism.

This clonotype was found many times. This sequence joins TRBV12-3 or TRBV12-4 and TRBJ1-5; 7 bases line up with TRBD1. CDR3 length: 16 amino acids. Trimming cost V 3 bases and J 1 base; bases outside gene matches: 6. The CDR3 spells CASSFSGGRSNQPQHF. CDR3 DNA: TGTGCCAGCAGTTTTTCAGGGGGTCGAAGCAATCAGCCCCAGCATTTT.

This clonotype has at least ten counts. This chain uses TRBV7-3 with TRBJ2-2, with 11 bases lining up with TRBD2. Germline CDR1 SGHTA, CDR2 FQGTGA. This CDR3 has 20 amino acids. With 1 base clipped from V and 0 bases from J, the junction kept 10 bases outside the gene matches. Here the CDR3 DNA reads TGTGCCAGCAGCTTAAGGTCTAGCGGGGGGATGACCGCGAACACCGGGGAGCTGTTTTTT. Protein sequence: CASSLRSSGGMTANTGELFF.

This clonotype was detected many times. The chain uses TRBV15 and TRBJ1-5; D gene unclear. This CDR3 is 12 amino acids long. Germline CDR1 reads LNHNV; CDR2 reads YYDKDF (reference sequence). Trimming removed 9 bases from V and 3 bases from J, with 9 bases in between. CDR3 nucleotides: TGTGCCACTAGCGGTTCCAATCAGCCCCAGCATTTT. Translating gives CATSGSNQPQHF. Full variable domain (outside the CDR3, taken from reference TRBV15 and TRBJ1-5): DAMVIQNPRYQVTQFGKPVTLSCSQTLNHNVMYWYQQKSSQAPKLLFHYYDKDFNNEADTPDNFQSRRPNTSFCFLDIRSPGLGDTAMYLCATSGSNQPQHFGDGTRLSIL.

The chain recombines TRBV28 with TRBJ2-7; D could derive from TRBD1 or TRBD2 (5 bases each). This CDR3 has 20 residues. CDR1 and CDR2 (germline): MDHEN, SYDVKM. The germline V and J ends were trimmed by 0 bases and 0 bases, with 24 bases remaining between them. CDR3 loop: CASSLWGLGVDGTSSYEQYF. The CDR3, as DNA: TGTGCCAGCAGTTTATGGGGGCTGGGGGTTGACGGAACTAGCTCCTACGAGCAGTACTTC.

This clonotype has a count of ten or more. The chain uses TRBV30 and TRBJ2-7, with D tentatively TRBD1 or TRBD2 (6 bases each). V lost 0 bases to trimming and J lost 0 bases, with 9 bases between them. In germline, CDR1 is GTSNPN, CDR2 SVGIG (reference sequence). The CDR3 is 14 residues long. CDR3 sequence (DNA): TGTGCCTGGAGTGTGGGGGGCGGCTCCTACGAGCAGTACTTC. It is translated as CAWSVGGGSYEQYF.

At least ten counts were recorded for this clonotype. The gene calls are TRBV20-1 and TRBJ1-5, with D perhaps TRBD1 (6 bases). The CDR3 has 15 residues. Germline V gene data show CDR1 as DFQATT and CDR2 as SNEGSKA (reference sequence). Between the trimmed V and J ends, which lost 0 bases and 10 bases, there was a span of 19 bases. CDR3 bases: TGCAGTGCTAGAGATGTGGGGGGCGACGGGGGTCCCCAGCATTTT. It codes for CSARDVGGDGGPQHF.